This is a list of T cell receptor beta chains from one sample in a study of T-cell reconstitution after alpha-beta-depleted transplantation in children. MiXCR, run by TCRdb on the PCR reads, gives a single entry per CDR3 protein. The data show tens of thousands of distinct CDR3 sequences, with about 40% seen just once and around 98% held by the top ten. The specimen was PBMCs, mostly from graft donor cells, collected 360 days after TCRalphabeta/CD19-depleted stem cell transplant. The receptors were gathered from a male patient aged 5 to 17 who had a stem cell transplant for acute lymphoblastic leukemia, so the T cells may come from the graft donor. The CDR3 runs from the conserved cysteine through the conserved F or W. The order of the fields is J gene, D gene, V gene, clone size, CDR3 protein, CDR3 DNA. A D gene is named only where the DNA matches it firmly. Clone size is not always given. Where it is, it says once, few, many or a class for expanded clones.

J gene: TRBJ2-7; D gene: TRBD2; V gene: TRBV10-3; clone size: NA; CDR3 protein: CAISECGGSSYEQYF; CDR3 DNA: TGTGCCATCAGTGAATGCGGGGGGAGCTCCTACGAGCAGTACTTC
J gene: TRBJ2-3; D gene: TRBD2; V gene: TRBV5-1; clone size: few; CDR3 protein: CASSPWGRSGSTDTQYF; CDR3 DNA: TGCGCCAGCAGCCCTTGGGGTCGTAGCGGGAGCACAGATACGCAGTATTTT
J gene: TRBJ1-1; D gene: NA; V gene: TRBV5-5; clone size: NA; CDR3 protein: CASSLEAPDTEAFF; CDR3 DNA: TGTGCCAGCAGCTTGGAGGCGCCGGACACTGAAGCTTTCTTT
J gene: TRBJ1-1; D gene: NA; V gene: TRBV7-9; clone size: NA; CDR3 protein: CASSSRGQDTEAFF; CDR3 DNA: TGTGCCAGCAGTAGCAGGGGCCAGGACACTGAAGCTTTCTTT
J gene: TRBJ2-5; D gene: TRBD2; V gene: TRBV15; clone size: NA; CDR3 protein: CATSRGSSGNKETQYF; CDR3 DNA: TGTGCCACCAGCAGAGGGTCTAGCGGAAATAAAGAGACCCAGTACTTC
J gene: TRBJ2-2; D gene: NA; V gene: TRBV20-1; clone size: NA; CDR3 protein: CSAATGLLGGELFF; CDR3 DNA: TGCAGTGCTGCCACAGGGCTATTGGGCGGGGAGCTGTTTTTT
J gene: TRBJ2-5; D gene: NA; V gene: TRBV5-1; clone size: few; CDR3 protein: CASSPLGGETQYF; CDR3 DNA: TGCGCCAGCAGCCCCTTAGGCGGAGAGACCCAGTACTTC
J gene: TRBJ1-5; D gene: NA; V gene: TRBV4-2; clone size: NA; CDR3 protein: CAGSQVLRANQPQHF; CDR3 DNA: TGTGCCGGCAGCCAAGTATTACGGGCGAATCAGCCCCAGCATTTT
J gene: TRBJ2-2; D gene: NA; V gene: TRBV29-1; clone size: NA; CDR3 protein: CSVEDPLGRTGELFF; CDR3 DNA: TGCAGCGTTGAAGATCCCCTCGGACGTACCGGGGAGCTGTTTTTT
J gene: TRBJ2-5; D gene: NA; V gene: TRBV20-1; clone size: many; CDR3 protein: CSAPKGGLHQETQYF; CDR3 DNA: TGCAGTGCTCCGAAGGGGGGACTCCACCAAGAGACCCAGTACTTC
J gene: TRBJ2-5; D gene: TRBD1; V gene: TRBV6-2/TRBV6-3; clone size: few; CDR3 protein: CASSYRDRLQETQYF; CDR3 DNA: TGTGCCAGCAGTTACCGGGACAGGTTACAAGAGACCCAGTACTTC
J gene: TRBJ1-5; D gene: NA; V gene: TRBV6-2/TRBV6-3; clone size: NA; CDR3 protein: CASSYSDRGPQHF; CDR3 DNA: TGTGCCAGCAGTTACTCGGACCGTGGGCCCCAGCATTTT
J gene: TRBJ2-2; D gene: NA; V gene: TRBV7-2; clone size: NA; CDR3 protein: CASSPRQGGAGELFF; CDR3 DNA: TGTGCCAGCAGCCCCCGACAGGGAGGGGCCGGGGAGCTGTTTTTT
J gene: TRBJ2-6; D gene: NA; V gene: TRBV12-3/TRBV12-4; clone size: many; CDR3 protein: CASSPGTSHSGANVLTF; CDR3 DNA: TGTGCCAGCAGTCCCGGGACATCCCACTCTGGGGCCAACGTCCTGACTTTC
J gene: TRBJ2-4; D gene: NA; V gene: TRBV4-3; clone size: NA; CDR3 protein: CASSDGGNIQYF; CDR3 DNA: TGCGCCAGCAGCGACGGAGGAAACATTCAGTACTTC
J gene: TRBJ2-5; D gene: TRBD2; V gene: TRBV6-1; clone size: few; CDR3 protein: CASSRSGRAWEETQYF; CDR3 DNA: TGTGCCAGCAGTCGTAGCGGGAGGGCATGGGAAGAGACCCAGTACTTC
J gene: TRBJ2-7; D gene: TRBD2; V gene: TRBV5-4; clone size: few; CDR3 protein: CASSLETSGTYEQYF; CDR3 DNA: TGTGCCAGCAGCTTGGAGACTAGCGGAACCTACGAGCAGTACTTC
J gene: TRBJ2-4; D gene: TRBD1; V gene: TRBV12-3/TRBV12-4; clone size: few; CDR3 protein: CASSPWGTVDIQYF; CDR3 DNA: TGTGCCAGCAGTCCCTGGGGGACAGTGGACATTCAGTACTTC
J gene: TRBJ2-1; D gene: NA; V gene: TRBV7-2; clone size: NA; CDR3 protein: CASSLAVAVEQFF; CDR3 DNA: TGTGCCAGCAGCTTAGCCGTAGCGGTTGAGCAGTTCTTC
J gene: TRBJ2-7; D gene: NA; V gene: TRBV5-8; clone size: once; CDR3 protein: CASSVPPGVDYYEQYF; CDR3 DNA: TGTGCCAGCAGCGTCCCCCCGGGTGTCGATTATTACGAGCAGTACTTC
J gene: TRBJ2-3; D gene: NA; V gene: TRBV29-1; clone size: NA; CDR3 protein: CSQSGLGTDTQYF; CDR3 DNA: TGCAGCCAGTCGGGATTGGGGACAGATACGCAGTATTTT
J gene: TRBJ2-1; D gene: NA; V gene: TRBV5-1; clone size: NA; CDR3 protein: CASSVMSNEQFF; CDR3 DNA: TGCGCCAGCAGCGTGATGTCTAATGAGCAGTTCTTC
J gene: TRBJ1-1; D gene: NA; V gene: TRBV5-1; clone size: NA; CDR3 protein: CASSLARWGGTEAFF; CDR3 DNA: TGCGCCAGCAGCTTGGCCAGATGGGGAGGCACTGAAGCTTTCTTT
J gene: TRBJ1-5; D gene: NA; V gene: TRBV5-1; clone size: NA; CDR3 protein: CASSLQGGQPQHF; CDR3 DNA: TGCGCCAGCAGCTTACAGGGTGGTCAGCCCCAGCATTTT
J gene: TRBJ2-1; D gene: NA; V gene: TRBV6-5; clone size: few; CDR3 protein: CASRSGNEQFF; CDR3 DNA: TGTGCCAGCAGATCAGGGAATGAGCAGTTCTTC
J gene: TRBJ1-5; D gene: NA; V gene: TRBV28; clone size: few; CDR3 protein: CASSFAGRSQPQHF; CDR3 DNA: TGTGCCAGCAGTTTTGCAGGACGAAGTCAGCCCCAGCATTTT
J gene: TRBJ2-1; D gene: NA; V gene: TRBV7-7; clone size: many; CDR3 protein: CASSLDGSIDEQFF; CDR3 DNA: TGTGCCAGCAGCTTAGATGGTAGCATCGATGAGCAGTTCTTC
J gene: TRBJ2-4; D gene: NA; V gene: TRBV2; clone size: NA; CDR3 protein: CASIRGGTDWIIQYF; CDR3 DNA: TGTGCCAGCATCCGAGGAGGGACGGACTGGATCATTCAGTACTTC
J gene: TRBJ2-7; D gene: NA; V gene: TRBV6-2/TRBV6-3; clone size: few; CDR3 protein: CASSPSRSSYEQYF; CDR3 DNA: TGTGCCAGCAGCCCCAGCCGCAGTTCCTACGAGCAGTACTTC
J gene: TRBJ2-3; D gene: NA; V gene: TRBV6-1; clone size: NA; CDR3 protein: CASSSPLANGIDTQYF; CDR3 DNA: TGTGCCAGCAGCTCCCCGCTAGCTAATGGCATAGATACGCAGTATTTT
J gene: TRBJ2-7; D gene: NA; V gene: TRBV12-3/TRBV12-4; clone size: few; CDR3 protein: CASTWGFSYEQYF; CDR3 DNA: TGTGCCAGCACCTGGGGATTCTCCTACGAGCAGTACTTC
J gene: TRBJ2-7; D gene: NA; V gene: TRBV6-5; clone size: few; CDR3 protein: CASRQDSYEQYF; CDR3 DNA: TGTGCCAGCCGACAGGACTCCTACGAGCAGTACTTC
J gene: TRBJ2-2; D gene: NA; V gene: TRBV25-1; clone size: few; CDR3 protein: CASSPRLGGPPNTGELFF; CDR3 DNA: TGTGCCAGCAGTCCCCGGTTGGGGGGGCCCCCGAACACCGGGGAGCTGTTTTTT
J gene: TRBJ2-4; D gene: NA; V gene: TRBV7-9; clone size: many; CDR3 protein: CASSPLLGAKNIQYF; CDR3 DNA: TGTGCCAGCAGCCCCCTCTTGGGGGCCAAAAACATTCAGTACTTC
J gene: TRBJ2-7; D gene: TRBD1; V gene: TRBV9; clone size: few; CDR3 protein: CASSGSGTGGEQYF; CDR3 DNA: TGTGCCAGCAGCGGCTCCGGGACAGGGGGCGAGCAGTACTTC
J gene: TRBJ2-7; D gene: TRBD2; V gene: TRBV11-2; clone size: once; CDR3 protein: CASSDPAGGTYEQYF; CDR3 DNA: TGTGCCAGCAGCGACCCGGCGGGGGGTACCTACGAGCAGTACTTC
J gene: TRBJ2-5; D gene: NA; V gene: TRBV7-8; clone size: few; CDR3 protein: CASSGKGQQETQYF; CDR3 DNA: TGTGCCAGCAGCGGAAAGGGCCAGCAGGAGACCCAGTACTTC
J gene: TRBJ1-2; D gene: NA; V gene: TRBV20-1; clone size: NA; CDR3 protein: CSARDQGFWGYTF; CDR3 DNA: TGCAGTGCTAGAGATCAAGGCTTCTGGGGCTACACCTTC
J gene: TRBJ2-3; D gene: NA; V gene: TRBV7-6; clone size: NA; CDR3 protein: CASSLWERADTQYF; CDR3 DNA: TGTGCCAGCAGCTTGTGGGAGAGGGCAGATACGCAGTATTTT
J gene: TRBJ2-1; D gene: TRBD2; V gene: TRBV28; clone size: NA; CDR3 protein: CASSLSGRARTGYNEQFF; CDR3 DNA: TGTGCCAGCAGTCTTAGCGGGAGGGCCCGGACCGGCTACAATGAGCAGTTCTTC
J gene: TRBJ2-7; D gene: NA; V gene: TRBV2; clone size: NA; CDR3 protein: CANSADFGSYEQYF; CDR3 DNA: TGTGCCAACAGCGCGGACTTCGGCTCCTACGAGCAGTACTTC
J gene: TRBJ2-1; D gene: TRBD2; V gene: TRBV3-1; clone size: NA; CDR3 protein: CASGGLAEQFF; CDR3 DNA: TGTGCCAGCGGCGGACTAGCTGAGCAGTTCTTC
J gene: TRBJ1-2; D gene: TRBD1; V gene: TRBV7-6; clone size: NA; CDR3 protein: CASSLRTGDGYTF; CDR3 DNA: TGTGCCAGCAGCTTAAGGACAGGGGATGGCTACACCTTC
J gene: TRBJ2-2; D gene: NA; V gene: TRBV5-1; clone size: NA; CDR3 protein: CASSLGRQNTGELFF; CDR3 DNA: TGCGCCAGCAGCTTGGGACGGCAGAACACCGGGGAGCTGTTTTTT